This T cell receptor beta chain was captured by sequencing in a study of blood T cell repertoires in COVID-19. About the research overall: COVID-19 samples, acute and convalescent, were from the United States, Italy and Spain. PBMCs, B-cell-depleted T cells, or T cells were the source of the cDNA or gDNA that made up the material.

This clone came up many times. Authors' methods: Using reference gene primer amplification, nucleated cell counts were estimated. Sequencing was performed with immunoSEQ multiplex PCR; in TCRdb, only in-frame clones are kept and a portion is missing. Clone size and the V and J calls come from that table; the DNA yielded D and trimming. This table has around 220,000 clones, approximately 78% appearing once. Seattle patients were enrolled while actively infected and followed longitudinally. Sequenced input: peripheral blood. The receptor was isolated from an elderly woman with COVID-19, enrolled during active disease.

Here the CDR3 reads CASSPTDSPGAEAFF. In nucleotides, the CDR3 is TGCGCCAGCAGCCCAACGGACAGCCCAGGGGCTGAAGCTTTCTTT. This rearrangement joins TRBV5-1 to TRBJ1-1; D is perhaps TRBD1 (6 bases). CDR1 is SGHRS, CDR2 YFSETQ, per germline. Trimming stripped 4 bases from V and 6 bases from J, with 19 bases between. CDR3 length equals 15 residues. Full variable domain (outside the CDR3, taken from reference TRBV5-1 and TRBJ1-1): KAGVTQTPRYLIKTRGQQVTLSCSPISGHRSVSWYQQTPGQGLQFLFEYFSETQRNKGNFPGRFSGRQFSNSRSEMNVSTLELGDSALYLCASSPTDSPGAEAFFGQGTRLTVV.